The 19 T cell receptor beta chains below were found in one sample sequenced in a study of T-cell memory formation after mild COVID-19 (dated by TCRdb to 2020 to 2022). The library was built by means of 5' RACE. The sequencing machine was an Illumina NovaSeq 6000. TCRdb itself trimmed the public reads at Q25 with fastp, ran MiXCR and retained productive beta chains. Entries are consolidated by CDR3 protein sequence, retaining the most common genes and DNA. Across this sample there are some 450,000 distinct CDR3 sequences, with approximately 19% seen only once. Of the sample, approximately 21% is held by the ten largest clones. The sample was PBMCs or a T cell subset sorted from them (not recorded which). These TCRs come from a man aged 18 to 29 who had mild COVID-19 (a few samples of this study predate the infection). The sample titles of this study are shuffled in the database, so cell type and time point are left out; the donor was told from shared clones.

This chain links TRBV11-2 with TRBJ2-6; D not certain. Trimming shortened V by 5 bases and J by 4 bases, and 12 bases separated the two germline ends. Germline lookup yields CDR1 SGHAT and CDR2 FQNNGV. There are 15 residues in the CDR3. CDR3 sequence: CASSLFRPGANVLTF. DNA of the CDR3: TGTGCCAGCAGCCTGTTTCGGCCGGGGGCCAACGTCCTGACTTTC.

This clonotype was seen more than once but under ten times. V is TRBV20-1 and J is TRBJ2-3, with unresolved D. CDR3 length equals 13 residues. CDR1 and CDR2 from the germline V gene are DFQATT and SNEGSKA (reference sequence). The ends were cut back, 3 bases at V and 7 bases at J, with 14 bases in the middle. The CDR3 loop is CSASSMATNTQYF. CDR3 DNA: TGCAGTGCTAGTAGTATGGCTACAAATACGCAGTATTTT.

Concerning this clonotype: The junction does not match germline at one end; this may be a read error. The chain is built from TRBV12-3 or TRBV12-4 and TRBJ2-5; 9 positions match TRBD1. There are 13 residues in the CDR3. CDR3 bases: TGTGCCAGCAGCCAGGACAGGGGAGAGACCAAGTACTTC. Encoded protein: CASSQDRGETKYF.

V is TRBV5-6 and J is TRBJ2-7; D remains ambiguous. The germline V gene has CDR1 SGHDT and CDR2 YYEEEE. This CDR3 is built from 13 residues. V was cut by 0 bases and J by 4 bases, with 8 bases left in between. CDR3 DNA sequence: TGTGCCAGCAGCTTGGCACAGCCTTACGAGCAGTACTTC. Encoded protein: CASSLAQPYEQYF.

The table lists this clonotype with many counts. The chain uses TRBV5-1 and TRBJ2-3, with TRBD2 matching 7 bases. The CDR3 sequence is 14 residues long. Germline V lookup: CDR1 SGHRS, CDR2 YFSETQ. Losses at the gene ends were 4 bases for V and 4 bases for J; bases not matched to a gene: 6. The CDR3 nucleotides read TGCGCCAGCAGCATGGGAGCGGGGCCAGATACGCAGTATTTT. Translation gives CASSMGAGPDTQYF.

This chain links TRBV5-1 with TRBJ2-2, with D uncertain. Germline CDR1 reads SGHRS; CDR2 reads YFSETQ. Trimming removed 6 bases from V and 9 bases from J, with 18 bases in between. This CDR3 is built from 14 residues. The CDR3 sequence: CASKRSSQWRELFF. CDR3 nucleotide sequence: TGCGCCAGCAAAAGGAGCAGCCAGTGGCGGGAGCTGTTTTTT.

There are a few counts of this clonotype. The chain is built from TRBV4-3 and TRBJ1-2; D gene ambiguous. With 4 bases removed from V and 3 bases from J, the gap between germline ends came to 15 bases. The CDR3 runs 15 residues. CDR1 and CDR2 (germline): LGHNA, YSLEER. The CDR3 DNA reads TGCGCCAGCAGCCTAAACAAAGACGGATACTATGGCTACACCTTC. Amino acids: CASSLNKDGYYGYTF.

In its sample, this clonotype was seen a few times. The chain's CDR3 is CASSSTRLPENLIYEQYF. CDR3 coding DNA: TGTGCCAGCAGTTCCACTCGATTGCCCGAGAACTTGATCTACGAGCAGTACTTC. The chain combines TRBV6-2 or TRBV6-3 with TRBJ2-7; D call uncertain. The CDR3 runs 18 residues. V was trimmed by 4 bases and J by 3 bases, leaving 25 bases between them. Germline V lookup: CDR1 MNHEY, CDR2 SVGEGT.

The V gene is TRBV15, the J gene TRBJ1-2; no reliable D call. Trimming stripped 4 bases from V and 3 bases from J, with 15 bases between. The germline gives CDR1 LNHNV, CDR2 YYDKDF (reference sequence). The CDR3 sequence is 15 residues long. As DNA, the CDR3 is TGTGCCACCAGCATAGGTCTGCCTACGTACTATGGCTACACCTTC. It translates to CATSIGLPTYYGYTF.

This clonotype appeared a few times. The rearrangement links TRBV4-3 to TRBJ2-2, with 7 bases matching TRBD2. V trimming: 4 bases; J trimming: 7 bases; junction bases outside the gene matches: 6. The CDR3 consists of 14 residues. Germline lookup yields CDR1 LGHNA and CDR2 YSLEER. For the CDR3, the DNA is TGCGCCAGCAGCCCCTGGGAGGGTGGCGGGGAGCTGTTTTTT. Residues: CASSPWEGGGELFF.

This clonotype showed up just a few times. J is TRBJ2-4 and V is TRBV7-9; 8 nucleotides align to TRBD2. The V segment lost 3 bases and the J segment 9 bases; nucleotides outside the gene matches: 13. The CDR3 loop spans 16 amino acids. Per germline, CDR1 SEHNR and CDR2 FQNEAQ (reference sequence). This CDR3 is CASSFSGAGTPFIQYF. Written as DNA, the CDR3 is TGTGCCAGCAGCTTTAGCGGGGCTGGGACCCCTTTCATTCAGTACTTC.

This clonotype was counted at least ten times. This chain uses TRBV11-2 with TRBJ2-5, with a weak D call TRBD2 (6 bases). Germline values: CDR1 SGHAT, CDR2 FQNNGV. This CDR3 contains 12 residues. V lost 8 bases and J lost 0, with 7 bases in between. As DNA, the CDR3 is TGTGCCAGCCGGGGGTACCAAGAGACCCAGTACTTC. Translated: CASRGYQETQYF.

This chain connects TRBV2 to TRBJ2-3; D is unclear. CDR3 length: 11 residues. The V end lost 9 bases, the J end lost 0 bases, and 4 bases lay between the germline ends. Germline-derived CDR1 and CDR2 are SNHLY and FYNNEI. The CDR3 DNA reads TGTGCCAGATCGAGCACAGATACGCAGTATTTT. The encoded protein is CARSSTDTQYF.

The gene calls are TRBV7-2 and TRBJ2-7; 9 bases line up with TRBD2. This CDR3 is built from 15 residues. Germline V gene data show CDR1 as SGHTA and CDR2 as FQGNSA. The trim removed 7 bases at V and 0 bases at J, leaving 7 bases unmatched. The CDR3 loop reads CASTPGTSSSYEQYF. The CDR3 DNA is TGTGCCAGCACCCCCGGGACTAGCTCCTCCTACGAGCAGTACTTC.

In DNA, the CDR3 is TGCGCCAGCCGAAAGACTAGCGGAGATTACAATGAGCAGTTCTTC. This gives the protein CASRKTSGDYNEQFF. V is TRBV5-1 and J is TRBJ2-1; 9 bases are shared with TRBD2. Germline loops: CDR1 SGHRS, CDR2 YFSETQ. V gave up 7 bases and J gave up 4 bases; unmatched junction bases: 9. The CDR3 spans 15 residues.

CDR3 protein: CASSYKSGTGGEAFF. The CDR3 DNA sequence: TGTGCCAGCAGTTACAAGTCGGGGACAGGGGGCGAAGCTTTCTTT. This chain connects TRBV6-5 to TRBJ1-1; 12 nucleotides match TRBD1. Losses at the gene ends were 2 bases for V and 8 bases for J; bases not matched to a gene: 6. The CDR3 has 15 residues. Germline CDR1 reads MNHEY; CDR2 reads SVGAGI.

This clonotype came up a few times. The J gene is TRBJ1-6, the V gene TRBV20-1, with a weak D call TRBD1 (6 bases). This CDR3 spans 16 amino acids. Germline CDR1 DFQATT, CDR2 SNEGSKA (reference sequence). V lost 1 base and J lost 5, with 15 bases in between. The chain's CDR3 is CSARVVARGDNSPLHF. The CDR3 nucleotides read TGCAGTGCTAGAGTAGTGGCCAGGGGTGATAATTCACCCCTCCACTTT.

The table lists this clonotype with a few counts. This chain uses TRBV19 with TRBJ1-5; tentative D call: TRBD1 (6 bases). The V and J ends lost 5 bases and 7 bases respectively, with 12 bases between them. Germline loops: CDR1 LNHDA, CDR2 SQIVND (reference sequence). The CDR3 runs to 13 residues. CDR3 sequence reads: CASSAQGRQPQHF. Written as DNA, the CDR3 is TGTGCCAGTAGTGCACAGGGTAGGCAGCCCCAGCATTTT.

Only a few counts were recorded for this clonotype. This chain uses TRBV18 with TRBJ2-1, with D perhaps given as TRBD1 or TRBD2 (5 bases each). The CDR3 runs to 13 residues. The germline V and J ends were trimmed by 7 bases and 3 bases, with 10 bases remaining between them. Germline lookup yields CDR1 KGHSH and CDR2 LQKENI. The CDR3 DNA reads as TGTGCCAGCTGCTATGGGGGCTACAATGAGCAGTTCTTC. Its protein product is CASCYGGYNEQFF. Complete variable domain (other parts from reference TRBV18 and TRBJ2-1): NAGVMQNPRHLVRRRGQEARLRCSPMKGHSHVYWYRQLPEEGLKFMVYLQKENIIDESGMPKERFSAEFPKEGPSILRIQQVVRGDSAAYFCASCYGGYNEQFFGPGTRLTVL.